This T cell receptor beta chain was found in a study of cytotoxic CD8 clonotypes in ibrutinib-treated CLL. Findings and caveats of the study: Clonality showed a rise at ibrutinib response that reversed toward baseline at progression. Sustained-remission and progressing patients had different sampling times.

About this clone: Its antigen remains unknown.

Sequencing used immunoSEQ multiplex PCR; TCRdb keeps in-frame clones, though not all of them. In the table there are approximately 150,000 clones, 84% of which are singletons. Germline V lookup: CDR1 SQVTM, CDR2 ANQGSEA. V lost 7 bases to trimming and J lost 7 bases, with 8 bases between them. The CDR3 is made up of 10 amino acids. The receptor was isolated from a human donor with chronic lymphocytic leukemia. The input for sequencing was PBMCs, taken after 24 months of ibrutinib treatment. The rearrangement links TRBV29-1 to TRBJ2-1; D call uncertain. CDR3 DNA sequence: TGCAGCGACTTGGGTAATGAGCAGTTCTTC. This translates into CSDLGNEQFF.